The 15 T cell receptor beta chains in this list originate from one sample, sequenced in a study of glioma-infiltrating T cells. Amplification of TCR alpha and beta CDR3 regions from RNA used iRepertoire nested multiplex PCR. TCRdb processed the multiplex PCR reads anew with MiXCR; each CDR3 protein has one entry. The repertoire has about 410,000 distinct CDR3 sequences, about two fifths of them found once; the top ten carry more than 10%. What was sequenced was glioma tissue, nonneoplastic brain tissue, or PBMCs (not recorded which). Every receptor here comes from a human donor with low-grade glioma or glioblastoma, undergoing nonglioma brain surgery, or in good health (not recorded which).

The genes are TRBV28 and TRBJ1-1; no clear D gene. The CDR3 totals 16 residues. The V and J ends lost 4 bases and 1 base respectively, with 16 bases between them. CDR1 MDHEN and CDR2 SYDVKM come from the germline V gene. CDR3 residues: CASSSTQTGRNTEAFF. The CDR3 coding sequence is TGTGCCAGCAGTTCGACCCAAACCGGACGGAACACTGAAGCTTTCTTT.

The chain employs TRBV6-2 or TRBV6-3 and TRBJ1-5; a weak D match, TRBD1 (5 bases). The germline V gene has CDR1 MNHEY and CDR2 SVGEGT. This CDR3 contains 16 residues. V lost 0 bases and J 5 bases, leaving 14 bases between the germline ends. CDR3 coding DNA: TGTGCCAGCAGTTACTCGATGGGGCAGGAAGATCAGCCCCAGCATTTT. The encoded protein is CASSYSMGQEDQPQHF.

This clonotype was recorded at least ten times. The chain has TRBV20-1 and TRBJ1-2; no reliable D call. The length of the CDR3 is 12 residues. The germline CDR1 and CDR2 sequences are DFQATT and SNEGSKA (reference sequence). Trimming took off 1 base at V and 4 bases at J, with 7 bases between the two ends. The CDR3 here is CSARVGPYGYTF. CDR3 DNA sequence: TGCAGTGCTAGAGTTGGGCCCTATGGCTACACCTTC.

The chain is built from TRBV27 and TRBJ2-1; D is unresolved. The CDR3 totals 17 residues. The germline V gene has CDR1 MNHEY and CDR2 SMNVEV (reference sequence). V lost 4 bases to trimming and J lost 0 bases, with 16 bases between them. CDR3 sequence: CASSSPLASRSYNEQFF. DNA of the CDR3: TGTGCCAGCAGTTCCCCCCTGGCCAGCCGCTCCTACAATGAGCAGTTCTTC.

J is TRBJ2-4 and V is TRBV20-1; 9 bases are shared with TRBD1. Germline V CDR1 and CDR2: DFQATT, SNEGSKA (reference sequence). Germline trimming cut 6 bases from V and 3 bases from J; bases unmatched to any gene: 6. The CDR3 is 14 amino acids. The CDR3, as DNA: TGCAGTGCGACGGACAGGGGTGGCAAAAACATTCAGTACTTC. Its protein is CSATDRGGKNIQYF.

To note about this clonotype: Being one base from a much bigger clone, this may be a read error. This chain connects TRBV28 to TRBJ2-7; weak D call: TRBD1 (5 bases). Trimming cost V 6 bases and J 3 bases, with 12 bases left between them. The CDR3 is 13 residues long. CDR1 is MDHEN, CDR2 SYDVKM, per germline. CDR3 sequence (DNA): TGTGCCAGCAGCCTGGACATCCTCTACGAGCAGTACTTC. Translating it yields CASSLDILYEQYF.

J is TRBJ2-1 and V is TRBV6-6; no reliable D call. Trimming shortened V by 8 bases and J by 6 bases, and 8 bases separated the two germline ends. This CDR3 has 11 residues. Germline CDR1 reads MNHNY; CDR2 reads SVGAGI (reference sequence). In DNA form, the CDR3 reads TGTGCCAGCCAACTATCCAATGAGCAGTTCTTC. This encodes CASQLSNEQFF.

This clonotype is a singleton in its sample. A read error may be the cause here, since a much bigger clone is one base away. This chain connects TRBV20-1 to TRBJ1-5; TRBD1 is a possible D gene (6 bases). The J call could be wrong; TRBJ2-3 is a better fit for the DNA end. The CDR3 contains 13 residues. Germline CDR1 DFQATT, CDR2 SNEGSKA (reference sequence). The CDR3 reads CSARSDRNQPQYF. The CDR3 nucleotides are TGCAGTGCTAGATCGGACAGAAATCAGCCCCAGTATTTT.

This clonotype was seen a few times. J is TRBJ2-3 and V is TRBV12-3 or TRBV12-4, with 8 bases fitting TRBD2. The CDR3 loop spans 16 amino acids. V shed 4 bases and J 2 bases; nucleotides not matched to a gene: 8. The CDR3 DNA reads TGTGCCAGCAGTTCTCTGGCGGGAGGCATCACAGATACGCAGTATTTT. Translated: CASSSLAGGITDTQYF.

This clonotype has a handful of counts. V is TRBV12-3 or TRBV12-4 and J is TRBJ2-7, with D possibly matching TRBD1 (6 bases). The CDR3 extends over 14 amino acids. Trimming removed 6 bases from V and 5 bases from J, with 17 bases in between. The CDR3 DNA reads as TGTGCCAGCAGGCGCACAGGGAATCTGAACGAGCAGTACTTC. Its protein is CASRRTGNLNEQYF.

This clonotype has just a few counts. The chain is built from TRBV2 and TRBJ1-4; no firm D call. V was shortened by 4 bases and J by 8 bases, with 14 bases between the two germline ends. The CDR3 is made up of 14 amino acids. Germline assignment: CDR1 SNHLY and CDR2 FYNNEI. Here the CDR3 DNA reads TGTGCCAGCAGTGTTCAAGGGTCGGGGGAAAAACTGTTTTTT. Protein: CASSVQGSGEKLFF.

This clonotype has a handful of counts. The genes are TRBV28 and TRBJ1-2; TRBD1 matches 9 bases. The CDR3 consists of 14 residues. V dropped 2 bases and J dropped 8; count of bases not matched to a gene: 6. Germline-derived CDR1 and CDR2 are MDHEN and SYDVKM. The CDR3 bases are TGTGCCAGCAGTTTACCCGGGACAGGGAACGGCTACACCTTC. Translated: CASSLPGTGNGYTF.

The CDR3 region is CASSQRLLLGQFF. As DNA, the CDR3 is TGTGCCAGCAGCCAACGACTCCTCCTTGGGCAGTTCTTC. This rearrangement joins TRBV3-1 to TRBJ2-1; unclear D gene. CDR1 LGHDT and CDR2 YNNKEL come from the germline V gene (reference sequence). The CDR3 sequence is 13 residues long. The V gene lost 2 bases and the J gene lost 12 bases, with 14 bases spanning the gap.

This clonotype was detected ten times or more. The J gene is TRBJ2-3, the V gene TRBV6-1, with D tentatively TRBD2 (6 bases). With 2 bases removed from V and 0 bases from J, the gap between germline ends came to 9 bases. The CDR3 runs 15 residues. Looked up from germline, CDR1 is MNHNS and CDR2 is SASEGT. For the CDR3, the DNA is TGTGCCAGCAGTGAAATCCGGGGGAGCACAGATACGCAGTATTTT. It codes for CASSEIRGSTDTQYF.

This clonotype was counted many times. The chain carries TRBV27 and TRBJ2-3; 7 positions match TRBD2. V was clipped by 0 bases and J by 4 bases; unmatched bases: 10. Germline-derived CDR1 and CDR2 are MNHEY and SMNVEV (reference sequence). The CDR3 length is 17 residues. In DNA form, the CDR3 reads TGTGCCAGCAGTTTATCCTCCGGGAGGAGGGGCCCAGATACGCAGTATTTT. Amino acids: CASSLSSGRRGPDTQYF.